The clone carrying this T cell receptor beta chain has a single count. V gave up 1 base and J gave up 6 bases, with 13 bases separating them. The CDR3 totals 15 residues. Germline CDR1 LNHNV, CDR2 YYDKDF (reference sequence). The data were produced by immunoSEQ multiplex PCR, yet TCRdb's version contains in-frame clones alone and is incomplete. The table lists about 51,000 clones, 93% of them singletons. The source of the sample is a study of T cell changes during pregnancy in multiple sclerosis. The sample consisted of peripheral blood, taken in the second trimester of pregnancy. The chain uses TRBV15 and TRBJ1-5; D gene uncertain. This TCR was recovered from a female donor with multiple sclerosis, enrolled in a pregnancy study. CDR3 bases: TGTGCCACCAGCAGAGGAGGGCCTGGGAGTCAGCCCCAGCATTTT. Translating it yields CATSRGGPGSQPQHF. Using reference TRBV15 and TRBJ1-5 for the parts outside the CDR3, the full variable domain is DAMVIQNPRYQVTQFGKPVTLSCSQTLNHNVMYWYQQKSSQAPKLLFHYYDKDFNNEADTPDNFQSRRPNTSFCFLDIRSPGLGDTAMYLCATSRGGPGSQPQHFGDGTRLSIL.